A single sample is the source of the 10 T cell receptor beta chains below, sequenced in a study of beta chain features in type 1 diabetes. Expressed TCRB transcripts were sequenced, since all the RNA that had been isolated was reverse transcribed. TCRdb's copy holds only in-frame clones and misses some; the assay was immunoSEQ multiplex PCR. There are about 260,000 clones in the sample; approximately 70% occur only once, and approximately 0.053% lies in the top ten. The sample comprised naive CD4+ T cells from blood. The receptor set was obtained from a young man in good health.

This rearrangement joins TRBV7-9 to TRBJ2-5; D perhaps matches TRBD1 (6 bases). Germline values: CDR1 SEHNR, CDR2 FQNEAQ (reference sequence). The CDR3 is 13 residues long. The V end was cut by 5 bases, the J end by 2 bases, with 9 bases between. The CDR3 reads CASSPQGQETQYF. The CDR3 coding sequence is TGTGCCAGCAGCCCCCAGGGGCAAGAGACCCAGTACTTC.

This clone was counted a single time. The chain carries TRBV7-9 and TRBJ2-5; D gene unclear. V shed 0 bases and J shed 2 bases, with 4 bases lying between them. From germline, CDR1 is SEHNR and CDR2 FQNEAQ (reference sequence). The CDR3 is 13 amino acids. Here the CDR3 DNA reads TGTGCCAGCAGCTTAGCCCAGCAAGAGACCCAGTACTTC. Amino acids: CASSLAQQETQYF. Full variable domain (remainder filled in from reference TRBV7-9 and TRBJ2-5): DTGVSQNPRHKITKRGQNVTFRCDPISEHNRLYWYRQTLGQGPEFLTYFQNEAQLEKSRLLSDRFSAERPKGSFSTLEIQRTEQGDSAMYLCASSLAQQETQYFGPGTRLLVL.

The CDR3 DNA is TGTGCAAACCCGGGACAGGGGGCAGGGGAGCAGTACTTC. Protein: CANPGQGAGEQYF. The V gene is TRBV25-1, the J gene TRBJ2-7, with 12 bases lining up with TRBD1. The CDR3 has 13 residues. Looked up from germline, CDR1 is MGHDK and CDR2 is SYGVNS.

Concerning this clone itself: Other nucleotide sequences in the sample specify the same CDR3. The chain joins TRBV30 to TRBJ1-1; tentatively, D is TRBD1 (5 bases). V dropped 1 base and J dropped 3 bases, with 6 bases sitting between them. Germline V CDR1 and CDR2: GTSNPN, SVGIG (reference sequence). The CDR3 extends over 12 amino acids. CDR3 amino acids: CAWSAGYTEAFF. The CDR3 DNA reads TGTGCCTGGAGTGCAGGGTACACTGAAGCTTTCTTT.

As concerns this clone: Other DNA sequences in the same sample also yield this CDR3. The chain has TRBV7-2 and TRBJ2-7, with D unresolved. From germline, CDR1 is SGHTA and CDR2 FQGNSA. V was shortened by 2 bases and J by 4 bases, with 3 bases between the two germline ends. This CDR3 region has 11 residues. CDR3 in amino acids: CASSLTYEQYF. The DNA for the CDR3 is TGTGCCAGCAGCTTAACTTACGAGCAGTACTTC.

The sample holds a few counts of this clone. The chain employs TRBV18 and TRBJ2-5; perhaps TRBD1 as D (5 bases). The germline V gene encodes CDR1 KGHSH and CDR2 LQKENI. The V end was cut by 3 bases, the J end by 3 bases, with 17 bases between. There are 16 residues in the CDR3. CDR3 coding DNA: TGTGCCAGCTCACCCAGGGTCCCATCGCCCGAAGAGACCCAGTACTTC. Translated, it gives CASSPRVPSPEETQYF.

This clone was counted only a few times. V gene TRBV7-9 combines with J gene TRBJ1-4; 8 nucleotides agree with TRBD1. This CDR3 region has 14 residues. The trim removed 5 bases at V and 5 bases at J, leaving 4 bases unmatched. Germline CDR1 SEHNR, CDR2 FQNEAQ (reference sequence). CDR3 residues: CASSPTGVNEKLFF. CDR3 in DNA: TGTGCCAGCAGCCCGACAGGGGTCAATGAAAAACTGTTTTTT.

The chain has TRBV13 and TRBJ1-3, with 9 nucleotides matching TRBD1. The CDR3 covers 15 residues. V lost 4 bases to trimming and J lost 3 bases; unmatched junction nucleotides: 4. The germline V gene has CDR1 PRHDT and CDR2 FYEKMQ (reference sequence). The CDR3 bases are TGTGCCAGCAGCTACTGGACAGGGGATGGAAACACCATATATTTT. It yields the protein CASSYWTGDGNTIYF.

CDR3 coding DNA: TGTGCCAGCAGTAATAGCGGGATGGAGACCCAGTACTTC. Protein sequence: CASSNSGMETQYF. V gene TRBV2 combines with J gene TRBJ2-5; the match to TRBD2 covers 8 bases. With V trimmed by 5 bases and J by 5 bases, 4 bases remained unmatched. Germline values: CDR1 SNHLY, CDR2 FYNNEI. This CDR3 is built from 13 residues. The full variable domain, rest sourced from reference TRBV2 and TRBJ2-5, is EPEVTQTPSHQVTQMGQEVILRCVPISNHLYFYWYRQILGQKVEFLVSFYNNEISEKSEIFDDQFSVERPDGSNFTLKIRSTKLEDSAMYFCASSNSGMETQYFGPGTRLLVL.

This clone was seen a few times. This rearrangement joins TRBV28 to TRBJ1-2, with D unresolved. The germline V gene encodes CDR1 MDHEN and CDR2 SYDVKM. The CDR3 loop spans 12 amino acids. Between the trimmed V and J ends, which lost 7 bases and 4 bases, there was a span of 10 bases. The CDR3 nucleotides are TGTGCCAGCAATAGGAATACCTATGGCTACACCTTC. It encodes CASNRNTYGYTF.